Detailed here is one T cell receptor beta chain. Sequencing used immunoSEQ multiplex PCR; TCRdb keeps in-frame clones, though not all of them. The sample consists of about 93,000 clones, roughly nine tenths of them appearing once. This sample was taken from a study of blood T cell repertoires in COVID-19. The length of the CDR3 is 17 residues. Trimming took off 2 bases at V and 1 base at J, with 17 bases between the two ends. The germline V gene encodes CDR1 SEHNR and CDR2 FQNEAQ (reference sequence). The receptor was isolated from a man in his fifties with acute or convalescent COVID-19. The sample was peripheral blood. The gene calls are TRBV7-9 and TRBJ1-1; tentative D call: TRBD1 (5 bases). CDR3 loop: CASSLPRRGTSNTEAFF. DNA of the CDR3: TGTGCCAGCAGCTTACCACGTAGGGGTACCTCGAACACTGAAGCTTTCTTT.